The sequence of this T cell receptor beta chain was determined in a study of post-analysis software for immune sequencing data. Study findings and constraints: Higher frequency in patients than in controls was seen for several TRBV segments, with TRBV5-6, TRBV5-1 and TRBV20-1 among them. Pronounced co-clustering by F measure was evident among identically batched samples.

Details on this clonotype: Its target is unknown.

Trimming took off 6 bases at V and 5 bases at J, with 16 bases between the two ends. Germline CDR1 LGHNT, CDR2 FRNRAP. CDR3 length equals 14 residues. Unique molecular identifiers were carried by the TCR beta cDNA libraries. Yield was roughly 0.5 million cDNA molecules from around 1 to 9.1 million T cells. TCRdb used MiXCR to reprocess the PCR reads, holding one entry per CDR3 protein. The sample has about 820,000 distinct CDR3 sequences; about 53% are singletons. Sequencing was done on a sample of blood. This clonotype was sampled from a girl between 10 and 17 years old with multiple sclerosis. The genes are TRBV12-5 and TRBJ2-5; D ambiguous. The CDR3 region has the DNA TGTGCTAGTGGATGGAACGGAGAACAGGAGACCCAGTACTTC. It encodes CASGWNGEQETQYF.